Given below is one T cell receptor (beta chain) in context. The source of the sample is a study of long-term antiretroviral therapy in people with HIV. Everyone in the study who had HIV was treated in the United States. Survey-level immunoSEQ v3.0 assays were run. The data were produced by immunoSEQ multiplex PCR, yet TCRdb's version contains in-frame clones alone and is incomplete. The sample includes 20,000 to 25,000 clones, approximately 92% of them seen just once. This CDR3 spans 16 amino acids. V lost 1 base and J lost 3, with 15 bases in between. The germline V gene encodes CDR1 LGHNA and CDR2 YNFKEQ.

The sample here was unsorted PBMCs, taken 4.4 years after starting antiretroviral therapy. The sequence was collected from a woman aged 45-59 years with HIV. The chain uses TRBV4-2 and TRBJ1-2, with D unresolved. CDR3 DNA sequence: TGTGCCAGCAGCCAAGTCGACGTGGGAGCCCACTATGGCTACACCTTC. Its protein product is CASSQVDVGAHYGYTF.